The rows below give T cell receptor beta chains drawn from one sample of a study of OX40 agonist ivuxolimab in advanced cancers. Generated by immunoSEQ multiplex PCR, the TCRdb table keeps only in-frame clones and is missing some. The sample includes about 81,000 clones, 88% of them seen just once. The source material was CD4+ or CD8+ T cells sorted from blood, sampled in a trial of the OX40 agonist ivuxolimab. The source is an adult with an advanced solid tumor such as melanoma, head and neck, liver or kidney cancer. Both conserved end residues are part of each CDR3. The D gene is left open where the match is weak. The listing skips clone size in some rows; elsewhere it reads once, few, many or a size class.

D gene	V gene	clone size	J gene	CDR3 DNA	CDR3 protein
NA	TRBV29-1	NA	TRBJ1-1	TGCAGCGTTGAATGGGGGCCAGACACTGAAGCTTTCTTT	CSVEWGPDTEAFF
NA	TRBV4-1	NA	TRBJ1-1	TGCGCCAGCAGAGCTGCCGGGCGTCGGGGCACTGAAGCTTTCTTT	CASRAAGRRGTEAFF
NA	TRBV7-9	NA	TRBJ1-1	TGTGCCAGCAGCCCAAGAGGCACTGAAGCTTTCTTT	CASSPRGTEAFF
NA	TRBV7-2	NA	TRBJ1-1	TGTGCCAGCAGCGGACATACAGGGTCGGCCACTGAAGCTTTCTTT	CASSGHTGSATEAFF
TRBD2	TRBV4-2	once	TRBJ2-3	TGTGCCAGCAGCCCAAGAGGAACTAGCGGGGATCCAGATACGCAGTATTTT	CASSPRGTSGDPDTQYF
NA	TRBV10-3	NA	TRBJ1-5	TGTGCCATCAGCCCTAGACAAGACAATCGGCCCCAGCATTTT	CAISPRQDNRPQHF
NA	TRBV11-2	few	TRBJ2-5	TGTGCCAGCAGCTCGATGACTAGTGGGGGGTCGGAGACCCAGTACTTC	CASSSMTSGGSETQYF
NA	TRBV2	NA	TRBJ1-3	TGTGCCAGCAGCGTCCTTCTCTCTGGAAACACCATATATTTT	CASSVLLSGNTIYF
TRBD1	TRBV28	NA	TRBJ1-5	TGTGCCAGCAGTCTACAGGGGCAGCCCCAGCATTTT	CASSLQGQPQHF
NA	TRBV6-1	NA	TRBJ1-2	TGTGCCAGCAGTGTTCCCGGGTTATATGGCTACACCTTC	CASSVPGLYGYTF
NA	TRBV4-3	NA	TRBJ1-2	TGCGCCAGCAGCCAAGATCGAGGGTACGATGGCTACACCTTC	CASSQDRGYDGYTF
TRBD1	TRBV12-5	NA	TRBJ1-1	TGTGCTAGTGGTGGGACAGGGGGGACTGAAGCTTTCTTT	CASGGTGGTEAFF
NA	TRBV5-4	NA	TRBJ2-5	TGTGCCAGCAGCGTGCAGAGTAACCAAGAGACCCAGTACTTC	CASSVQSNQETQYF
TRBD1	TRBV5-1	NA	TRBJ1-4	TGCGCCAGCAGCTTGGCACTTCCCAGGGGGCGCGAGGAAAAACTGTTTTTT	CASSLALPRGREEKLFF
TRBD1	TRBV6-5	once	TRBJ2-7	TGTGCCAGCCGGCCTGACAGGGGGAGAAACGAGCAGTACTTC	CASRPDRGRNEQYF
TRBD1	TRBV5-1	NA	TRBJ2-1	TGCGCCAGCAGCTCCGGACAGGGGTCCGACAATGAGCAGTTCTTC	CASSSGQGSDNEQFF
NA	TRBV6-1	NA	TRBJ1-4	TGTGCCAGCAGTGATGAGATTAGGTTATTTTTT	CASSDEIRLFF
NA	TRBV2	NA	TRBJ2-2	TGTGCCAGCCAGCGAGTAGGGAACACCGGGGAGCTGTTTTTT	CASQRVGNTGELFF
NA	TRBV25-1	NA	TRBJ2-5	TGTGCCAGCAGTGAAATTCAAGAGACCCAGTACTTC	CASSEIQETQYF
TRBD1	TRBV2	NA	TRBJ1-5	TGTGCCAGCAGTGAAGGGACAGGGAACAATCAGCCCCAGCATTTT	CASSEGTGNNQPQHF
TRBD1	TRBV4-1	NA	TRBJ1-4	TGCGCCAGCAGCCTTGGACAGGGGGATGAAAAACTGTTTTTT	CASSLGQGDEKLFF
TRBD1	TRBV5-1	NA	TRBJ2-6	TGCGCCACCCACCGGGACAGTTTCTCTGGGGCCAACGTCCTGACTTTC	CATHRDSFSGANVLTF
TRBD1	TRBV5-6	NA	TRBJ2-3	TGTGCCAGCACCCGGGACAGCCTTAGCACAGATACGCAGTATTTT	CASTRDSLSTDTQYF
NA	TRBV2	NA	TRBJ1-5	TGTGCCAGCAAGGGGTCTACTAGCAATCAGCCCCAGCATTTT	CASKGSTSNQPQHF
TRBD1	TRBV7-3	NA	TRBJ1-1	TGTGCCAGCAGCTTAGGACAGGCCAACACTGAAGCTTTCTTT	CASSLGQANTEAFF
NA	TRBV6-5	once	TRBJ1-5	TGTGCCAGCAGGACGGGCAATCAGCCCCAGCATTTT	CASRTGNQPQHF
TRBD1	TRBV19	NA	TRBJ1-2	TGTGCCAGTCACGGGACAGGGCTTGGCTATGGCTACACCTTC	CASHGTGLGYGYTF
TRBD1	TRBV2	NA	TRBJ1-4	TGTGCCAGCAGTGGGCGACAGGGGAGAATCACTAATGAAAAACTGTTTTTT	CASSGRQGRITNEKLFF
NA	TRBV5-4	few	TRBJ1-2	TGTGCCAGCAGCTCACATACAGTAAACTATGGCTACACCTTC	CASSSHTVNYGYTF
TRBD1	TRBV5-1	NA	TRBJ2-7	TGCGCCAGCAGCTTAGGACAGGGCTCCTACGAGCAGTACTTC	CASSLGQGSYEQYF
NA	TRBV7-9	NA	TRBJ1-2	TGTGCCAGCAGCGCGAACTATGGCTACACCTTC	CASSANYGYTF
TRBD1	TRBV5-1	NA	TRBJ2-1	TGCGCCAGCAGCTCCGGACAGGAGACCTACAATGAGCAGTTCTTC	CASSSGQETYNEQFF
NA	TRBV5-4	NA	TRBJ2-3	TGTGCCAGCAGCTTTGGGGGAGCTACACAGGATACGCAGTATTTT	CASSFGGATQDTQYF
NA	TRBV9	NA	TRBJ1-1	TGTGCCAGCAGCGCCTCAGTGGACACTGAAGCTTTCTTT	CASSASVDTEAFF
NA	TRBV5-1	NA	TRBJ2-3	TGCGCCAGCAGCTTGGAGGGCGGCGGAGATACGCAGTATTTT	CASSLEGGGDTQYF
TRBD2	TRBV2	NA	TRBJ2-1	TGTGCCAACCCACTAGCGGGGGACCACAATGAGCAGTTCTTC	CANPLAGDHNEQFF
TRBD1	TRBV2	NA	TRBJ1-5	TGTGCCAGCAGTCCAGACAGGGGCAATCAGCCCCAGCATTTT	CASSPDRGNQPQHF
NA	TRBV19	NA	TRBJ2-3	TGTGCCAGTAGTCGGACCATCACAGATACGCAGTATTTT	CASSRTITDTQYF
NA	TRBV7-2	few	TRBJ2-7	TGTGCCAGCAGCTTAGCGGACGGCCCCTACGAGCAGTACTTC	CASSLADGPYEQYF
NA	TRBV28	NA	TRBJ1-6	TGTGCCAGCAGATCCCCTGCGCCGGCTAATTCACCCCTCCACTTT	CASRSPAPANSPLHF
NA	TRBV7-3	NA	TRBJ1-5	TGTGCCAGCAGCCCGGACAGCAATCAGCCCCAGCATTTT	CASSPDSNQPQHF
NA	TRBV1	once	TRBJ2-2	TGCACCAGCAGCCAAGATCAGCAGGGTGGGACCGGGGAGCTGTTTTTT	CTSSQDQQGGTGELFF
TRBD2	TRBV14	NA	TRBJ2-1	TGTGCCAGCAGCCCGAAGGGACTAGTGGGGGGCCTATATAATGAGCAGTTCTTC	CASSPKGLVGGLYNEQFF
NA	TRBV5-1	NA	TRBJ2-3	TGCGCCAGCAGCTTGGGATCTGGGGGGGCGGTAGTTGCAGATACGCAGTATTTT	CASSLGSGGAVVADTQYF
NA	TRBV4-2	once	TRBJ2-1	TGTGCCAGCAGCCAATTAGGACGGCAGTTCTTC	CASSQLGRQFF
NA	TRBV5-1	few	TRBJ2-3	TGCGCCAGCAGCCGCGAGGATACGCAGTATTTT	CASSREDTQYF
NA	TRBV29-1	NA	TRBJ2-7	TGCAGCGCTCTTCAGGGGGGGACCTACGAGCAGTACTTC	CSALQGGTYEQYF
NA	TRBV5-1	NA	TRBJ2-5	TGCGCCAGCAGCCGATCTAGTGGGGGGCCGCAAGAGACCCAGTACTTC	CASSRSSGGPQETQYF
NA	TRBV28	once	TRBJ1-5	TGTGCTAGTACAGGGCCCAATCAGCCCCAGCATTTT	CASTGPNQPQHF
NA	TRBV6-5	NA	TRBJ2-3	TGTGCCAGCAGTAGGACTGACACAGATACGCAGTATTTT	CASSRTDTDTQYF
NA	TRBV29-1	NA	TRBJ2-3	TGCAGCGTTGTAGGGGGCGGACTACCTAGCACAGATACGCAGTATTTT	CSVVGGGLPSTDTQYF
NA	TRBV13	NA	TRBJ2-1	TGTGCCAGCAGCTTCGGGGGGCCGTACAATGAGCAGTTCTTC	CASSFGGPYNEQFF
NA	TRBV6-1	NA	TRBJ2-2	TGTGCCACCCAGTTATCAGCGAACACCGGGGAGCTGTTTTTT	CATQLSANTGELFF
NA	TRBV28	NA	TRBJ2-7	TGTGCCAGCAGTTCGGGGGTTGAGCAGTACTTC	CASSSGVEQYF
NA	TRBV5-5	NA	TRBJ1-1	TGTGCCAGCAGCTTGGCCGAGGGGAGCTACACTGAAGCTTTCTTT	CASSLAEGSYTEAFF